This entry describes one T cell receptor beta chain. This record comes from a study of control samples from healthy donors and cancer patients. Sequencing was performed with immunoSEQ multiplex PCR; in TCRdb, only in-frame clones are kept and a portion is missing. The sample yields 130,000 or so clones, under 95% seen once. Germline V gene lookup returns CDR1 SGHRS and CDR2 YFSETQ. CDR3 length: 13 residues. Trimming removed 3 bases at V and 4 bases at J, with 8 bases between. The sample comprised blood. This receptor was identified in a man aged 18-30 years in good health. V usage is TRBV5-1 and J usage is TRBJ1-5; D ambiguous. CDR3 sequence reads: CASSYDTNQPQHF. The CDR3 DNA reads TGCGCCAGCAGCTATGACACTAATCAGCCCCAGCATTTT.